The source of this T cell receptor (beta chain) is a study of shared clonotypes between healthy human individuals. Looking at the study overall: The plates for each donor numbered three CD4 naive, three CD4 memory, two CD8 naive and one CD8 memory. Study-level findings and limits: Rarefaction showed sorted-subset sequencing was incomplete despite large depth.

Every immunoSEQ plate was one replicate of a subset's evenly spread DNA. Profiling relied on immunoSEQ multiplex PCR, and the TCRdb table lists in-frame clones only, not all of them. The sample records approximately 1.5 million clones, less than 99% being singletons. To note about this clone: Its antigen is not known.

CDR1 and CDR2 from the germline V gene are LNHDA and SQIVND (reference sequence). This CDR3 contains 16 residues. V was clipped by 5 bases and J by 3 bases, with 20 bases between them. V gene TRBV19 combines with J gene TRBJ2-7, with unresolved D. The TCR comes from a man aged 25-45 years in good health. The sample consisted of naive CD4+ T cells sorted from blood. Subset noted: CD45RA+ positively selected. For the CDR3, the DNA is TGTGCCAGTAGTCCGGTCTCTGAACAATCGAGCTACGAGCAGTACTTC. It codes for CASSPVSEQSSYEQYF.